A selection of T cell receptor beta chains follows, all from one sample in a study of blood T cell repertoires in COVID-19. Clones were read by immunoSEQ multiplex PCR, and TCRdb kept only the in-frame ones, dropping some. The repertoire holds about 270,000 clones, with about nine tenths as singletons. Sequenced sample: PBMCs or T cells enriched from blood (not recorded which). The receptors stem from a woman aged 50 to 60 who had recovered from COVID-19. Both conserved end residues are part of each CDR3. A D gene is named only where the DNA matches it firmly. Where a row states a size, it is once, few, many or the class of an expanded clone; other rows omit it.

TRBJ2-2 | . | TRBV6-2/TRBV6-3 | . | TGTGCCAGCAGTTTAAGACAGACCGGGGAGCTGTTTTTT | CASSLRQTGELFF
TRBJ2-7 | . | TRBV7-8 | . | TGTGCCAGCAGCTTAACTGGTGGACACTACGAGCAGTACTTC | CASSLTGGHYEQYF
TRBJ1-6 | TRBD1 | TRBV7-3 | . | TGTGCCAGCAGCTTGACAGGGGGCGTTGGTAATTCACCCCTCCACTTT | CASSLTGGVGNSPLHF
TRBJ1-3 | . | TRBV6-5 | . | TGTGCCAGCAGTTACAGGGGGAACTCTGGAAACACCATATATTTT | CASSYRGNSGNTIYF
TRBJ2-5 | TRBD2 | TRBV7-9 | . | TGTGCCAGCAGCTTAGCTCCGACTAGCGGTACCCTCCAAGAGACCCAGTACTTC | CASSLAPTSGTLQETQYF
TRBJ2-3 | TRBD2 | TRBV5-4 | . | TGTGCCAGCATGCTAGCGGGGGGAACAGATACGCAGTATTTT | CASMLAGGTDTQYF
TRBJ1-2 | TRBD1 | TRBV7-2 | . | TGTGCCAGCAGCCGGAGCAGGACAGGGGTTAACTATGGCTACACCTTC | CASSRSRTGVNYGYTF
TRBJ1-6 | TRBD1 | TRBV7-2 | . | TGTGCCAGCAGCTTAGTGGCAGGGGGCTATAATTCACCCCTCCACTTT | CASSLVAGGYNSPLHF
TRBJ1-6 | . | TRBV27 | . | TGTGCCAGTTCATCAGGGGTGGGTTCACCCCTCCACTTT | CASSSGVGSPLHF
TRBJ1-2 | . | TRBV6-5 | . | TGTGCCAGCAGCATTGACTTTAACTATGGCTACACCTTC | CASSIDFNYGYTF
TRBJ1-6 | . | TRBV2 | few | TGTGCCAGCAGTGAAACTCGCTCCTATAATTCACCCCTCCACTTT | CASSETRSYNSPLHF
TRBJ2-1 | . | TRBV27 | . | TGTGCCAGCAGTTTATCCGGCAGGAGGTCCTACAATGAGCAGTTCTTC | CASSLSGRRSYNEQFF
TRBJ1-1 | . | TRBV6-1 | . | TGTGCCAGCAGTGAGATGTGGGGGCAGGGTGAAGCTTTCTTT | CASSEMWGQGEAFF
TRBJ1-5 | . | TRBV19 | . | TGTGCCAGTAGTATAGATGGAGGCAGGGGAAGTAATCAGCCCCAGCATTTT | CASSIDGGRGSNQPQHF
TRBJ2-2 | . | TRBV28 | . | TGTGCCAGCAGTTTACTCAGTGAATGGACCGGGGAGCTGTTTTTT | CASSLLSEWTGELFF
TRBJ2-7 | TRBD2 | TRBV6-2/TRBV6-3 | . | TGTGCCAGCAGCGAATGGGGGGAGGGAAAGCAGTACTTC | CASSEWGEGKQYF
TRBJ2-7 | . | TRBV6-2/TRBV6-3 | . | TGTGCCAGCAGGTACCCCGGGGAATCCTACGAGCAGTACTTC | CASRYPGESYEQYF
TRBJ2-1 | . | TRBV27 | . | TGTGCCAGCGCCCTAGGGGGGAGGGCCTACAATGAGCAGTTCTTC | CASALGGRAYNEQFF
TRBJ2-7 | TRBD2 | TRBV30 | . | TGTGCCTGGAGTGCCCCCTGGTTTCGAGCGGGAGGTCGTTACGAGCAGTACTTC | CAWSAPWFRAGGRYEQYF
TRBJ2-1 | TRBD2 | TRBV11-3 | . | TGTGCCAGCAGCTTACTAGCGGGAGAGGGTTACAATGAGCAGTTCTTC | CASSLLAGEGYNEQFF
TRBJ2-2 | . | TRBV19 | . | TGTGCCAGTATGTCTCAGGGTCTAAGTAGTACCGGGGAGCTGTTTTTT | CASMSQGLSSTGELFF
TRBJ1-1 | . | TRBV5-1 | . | TGCGCCAGCAGCTTCGGGAGGGAGGGCACTGAAGCTTTCTTT | CASSFGREGTEAFF
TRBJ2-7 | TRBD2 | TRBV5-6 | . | TGTGCCAGCAGTTCCGGGACTAGTTACGAGCAGTACTTC | CASSSGTSYEQYF
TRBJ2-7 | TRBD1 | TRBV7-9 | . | TGTGCCAGCAGCCTAAGACAGGGTGGCGAGCAGTACTTC | CASSLRQGGEQYF
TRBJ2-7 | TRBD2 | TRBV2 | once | TGTGCCAGCAGTCCCGGGACTAGCGGGAGGTGGGGTTACGAGCAGTACTTC | CASSPGTSGRWGYEQYF
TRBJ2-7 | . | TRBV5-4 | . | TGTGCCAGCAGCTTGGGACTCTACGAGCAGTACTTC | CASSLGLYEQYF
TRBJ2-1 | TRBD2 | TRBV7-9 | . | TGTGCCAGCAGCTTCGGACTAGCGGGAGGGCCTGGTGAGCAGTTCTTC | CASSFGLAGGPGEQFF
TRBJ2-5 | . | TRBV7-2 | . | TGTGCCAGCACCTCTGGTGTCGGTTTGGAGGAGACCCAGTACTTC | CASTSGVGLEETQYF
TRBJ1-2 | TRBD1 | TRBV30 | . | TGTGCCTGGAGTGGGACAGGACCAGGTGGCTACACCTTC | CAWSGTGPGGYTF
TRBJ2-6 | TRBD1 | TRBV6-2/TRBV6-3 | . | TGTGCCAGCAGTACTGGGGACAGTAAACGCCGGGCCAACGTCCTGACTTTC | CASSTGDSKRRANVLTF
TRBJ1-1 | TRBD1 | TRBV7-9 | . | TGTGCCAGCAGCTTAGAGGGACAGGCACGATCGGCTTTCTTT | CASSLEGQARSAFF
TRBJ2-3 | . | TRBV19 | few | TGTGCCAGTAGTAGGACTAAACCAGGAGATACGCAGTATTTT | CASSRTKPGDTQYF
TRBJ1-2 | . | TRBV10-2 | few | TGCGCCAGCAGCCAGGAGGCGGACTATGGCTACACCTTC | CASSQEADYGYTF
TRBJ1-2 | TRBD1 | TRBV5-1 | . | TGCGCCAGCAGCCCAGGGACAGGCGGTATATACGGCTACACCTTC | CASSPGTGGIYGYTF
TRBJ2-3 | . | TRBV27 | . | TGTGCCAGCAGTTCCCTCCAGGGAAAAGATACGCAGTATTTT | CASSSLQGKDTQYF